This entry features one T cell receptor (beta chain) sequence. The data belong to a study of shared clonotypes between healthy human individuals. Germline V gene data show CDR1 as MDHEN and CDR2 as SYDVKM. This CDR3 contains 14 residues. The V and J ends lost 2 bases and 2 bases respectively, with 6 bases between them. Some clones are missing from TCRdb's copy, which holds only in-frame ones; the method was immunoSEQ multiplex PCR. This table has 600,000 to 750,000 clones, 90% appearing once. The material sequenced was memory CD8+ T cells from PBMCs. Subset denoted: CD45RO+ cells pooled with CCR7-negative TemRA cells. The sequence was collected from a man aged 18 to 29 in good health. Some clones in this sample may be carry-over from other donors' samples. The chain links TRBV28 to TRBJ2-2; no reliable D call. CDR3 DNA: TGTGCCAGCAGTTTAATTAGAAACACCGGGGAGCTGTTTTTT. This encodes CASSLIRNTGELFF.